These T cell receptor beta chains were read from a single sample in a study of blood T cell repertoires in COVID-19. Profiling relied on immunoSEQ multiplex PCR, and the TCRdb table lists in-frame clones only, not all of them. The table includes about 100,000 clones, approximately 92% detected once. The sequenced material came from peripheral blood. Source of these receptors: a man in his sixties or seventies with acute or convalescent COVID-19. The CDR3 runs from the conserved cysteine through the conserved F or W. A D gene is named only where the DNA matches it firmly. The size entry is marked missing in some rows and otherwise reads once, few, many or a size class.

d_call j_call clone_size v_call cdr3_aa cdr3_nt
TRBD2 TRBJ2-5 - TRBV4-2 CASSQGPGLAYQETQYF TGTGCCAGCAGCCAAGGGCCGGGACTAGCGTACCAAGAGACCCAGTACTTC
- TRBJ1-6 - TRBV20-1 CSARGPGPLHF TGCAGTGCTCGGGGTCCGGGTCCCCTCCACTTT
TRBD2 TRBJ2-3 - TRBV12-5 CASGLQREGADTQYF TGTGCTAGTGGTTTGCAGCGGGAGGGTGCAGATACGCAGTATTTT
- TRBJ2-7 - TRBV18 CASSPGTSYEQYF TGTGCCAGCTCACCGGGGACTTCCTACGAGCAGTACTTC
TRBD2 TRBJ2-2 once TRBV15 CATSPRLAGYTGELFF TGTGCCACCAGCCCGAGACTAGCGGGGTACACCGGGGAGCTGTTTTTT
TRBD1 TRBJ2-5 - TRBV5-4 CASSPGTGYGQETQYF TGTGCCAGCAGCCCCGGGACAGGGTATGGGCAAGAGACCCAGTACTTC
TRBD1 TRBJ1-4 - TRBV18 CASSSGGGNEKLFF TGTGCCAGCTCATCAGGGGGCGGGAATGAAAAACTGTTTTTT
TRBD1 TRBJ1-1 once TRBV10-2 CASSWTGVNTEAFF TGCGCCAGCAGTTGGACAGGGGTTAACACTGAAGCTTTCTTT
- TRBJ1-5 - TRBV5-1 CASSPPRDILYSNQPQHF TGCGCCAGCAGCCCGCCCCGGGACATACTTTATAGCAATCAGCCCCAGCATTTT
TRBD1 TRBJ2-7 - TRBV6-5 CASSPGQASYEQYF TGTGCCAGCAGTCCGGGACAGGCTTCCTACGAGCAGTACTTC
- TRBJ1-5 - TRBV18 CASSNRGDQPQHF TGTGCCAGCTCAAACCGGGGGGATCAGCCCCAGCATTTT
TRBD2 TRBJ2-7 - TRBV7-9 CASSSLAGGPHEQYF TGTGCCAGCAGCTCCTTAGCGGGAGGGCCCCACGAGCAGTACTTC
TRBD2 TRBJ2-2 - TRBV28 CASGGGVDTGELFF TGTGCCAGCGGGGGAGGGGTCGACACCGGGGAGCTGTTTTTT
- TRBJ2-2 - TRBV11-2 CASSLLATGELFF TGTGCCAGCAGCTTATTAGCCACCGGGGAGCTGTTTTTT
- TRBJ1-2 - TRBV28 CASSSGRSKGYTF TGTGCCAGCAGCTCGGGGAGGAGTAAAGGCTACACCTTC
- TRBJ1-2 - TRBV19 CASSPGHEVLYGYTF TGTGCCAGTAGCCCGGGACACGAAGTCCTCTATGGCTACACCTTC
- TRBJ1-4 - TRBV5-8 CASNPGTTNEKLFF TGTGCCAGCAACCCGGGAACAACTAATGAAAAACTGTTTTTT
- TRBJ2-7 - TRBV10-3 CAISSRNGSLYEQYF TGTGCCATCAGTTCCAGGAACGGGAGTCTATACGAGCAGTACTTC
- TRBJ2-1 - TRBV12-3/TRBV12-4 CASSFSGEQFF TGTGCCAGCAGTTTTTCGGGGGAGCAGTTCTTC
- TRBJ1-6 - TRBV28 CASSSGSPLHF TGTGCCAGCAGTTCGGGTTCACCCCTCCACTTT
TRBD1 TRBJ2-7 - TRBV10-3 CAISTGGSNEQYF TGTGCCATCAGTACAGGGGGATCAAACGAGCAGTACTTC
- TRBJ1-5 once TRBV10-3 CAISGQVNQPQHF TGTGCCATCAGTGGTCAGGTTAATCAGCCCCAGCATTTT
- TRBJ1-5 - TRBV30 CAWSVGAGERQPQHF TGTGCCTGGAGTGTGGGGGCGGGGGAACGACAGCCCCAGCATTTT
TRBD1 TRBJ2-5 - TRBV29-1 CSGFTGGETQYF TGCAGCGGTTTCACAGGGGGGGAGACCCAGTACTTC
- TRBJ2-4 - TRBV28 CASSLSRGRGRDIQYF TGTGCCAGCAGTTTATCTCGTGGCAGGGGAAGGGACATTCAGTACTTC
- TRBJ1-4 - TRBV5-1 CASSLLGVNEKLFF TGCGCCAGCAGCCTCCTAGGAGTGAATGAAAAACTGTTTTTT
TRBD1 TRBJ1-2 - TRBV12-3/TRBV12-4 CASRDREGYTF TGTGCCAGCAGGGACAGGGAAGGCTACACCTTC
TRBD2 TRBJ2-1 - TRBV4-1 CASSWYREALNGEQFF TGCGCCAGCAGCTGGTACCGGGAGGCCCTTAATGGTGAGCAGTTCTTC
- TRBJ1-5 - TRBV24-1 CATSLTGFNQPQHF TGTGCCACCAGCTTAACAGGCTTCAATCAGCCCCAGCATTTT
- TRBJ2-1 - TRBV12-3/TRBV12-4 CASNPEGYNEQFF TGTGCCAGCAACCCGGAGGGCTACAATGAGCAGTTCTTC
- TRBJ1-6 once TRBV6-5 CASSRLTGSGSPLHF TGTGCCAGCAGTAGATTGACGGGATCTGGTTCACCCCTCCACTTT
TRBD1 TRBJ2-7 - TRBV7-2 CASTLTGVAYEQYF TGTGCCAGCACCCTGACAGGGGTAGCCTACGAGCAGTACTTC
TRBD1 TRBJ1-6 - TRBV5-1 CASRYGQGNNSPLHF TGCGCCAGCAGGTATGGACAGGGGAATAATTCACCCCTCCACTTT
TRBD1 TRBJ1-1 - TRBV15 CATSTWDSSTEAFF TGTGCCACCAGCACGTGGGACAGCTCGACTGAAGCTTTCTTT
- TRBJ2-5 - TRBV7-2 CASRSQETQYF TGTGCCAGCCGCTCGCAAGAGACCCAGTACTTC
- TRBJ2-2 - TRBV6-6 CASSYGGGGHTGELFF TGTGCCAGCAGTTACGGAGGAGGGGGCCACACCGGGGAGCTGTTTTTT
TRBD1 TRBJ1-1 - TRBV6-1 CASSEDYGTGNPEAFF TGTGCCAGCAGTGAAGACTACGGGACAGGGAATCCTGAAGCTTTCTTT
- TRBJ1-2 - TRBV6-5 CASSYKGRDGYTF TGTGCCAGCAGTTACAAGGGCAGGGATGGCTACACCTTC